The rows below give T cell receptor beta chains drawn from one sample of a study of PD-1 blockade in classical Hodgkin lymphoma. Sequencing was performed with immunoSEQ multiplex PCR; in TCRdb, only in-frame clones are kept and a portion is missing. This table has more than 30,000 clones, approximately 80% appearing once. Sample: peripheral blood mononuclear cells (PBMCs), taken at baseline. The receptors derive from a human donor with classical Hodgkin lymphoma. CDR3s include the opening cysteine and the closing phenylalanine or tryptophan. Fields, in order: clone size, D gene, J gene, V gene, CDR3 DNA, CDR3 protein. D genes are given only for firm matches. A row's size may be missing; if present it is once, few, many or a size class.

size: .; D: .; J: TRBJ1-1; V: TRBV5-6; DNA: TGTGCCAGCAGCTTGGGGCAGGGGTCCACTGAAGCTTTCTTT; CDR3: CASSLGQGSTEAFF
size: once; D: TRBD1; J: TRBJ2-5; V: TRBV6-5; DNA: TGTGCCAGCAGAGATACAGGGGGTGAGACCCAGTACTTC; CDR3: CASRDTGGETQYF
size: few; D: .; J: TRBJ1-2; V: TRBV5-4; DNA: TGTGCCAGCAGCTTGTTTCAGGTAGATGGCTACACCTTC; CDR3: CASSLFQVDGYTF
size: once; D: .; J: TRBJ1-4; V: TRBV7-9; DNA: TGTGCCAGCAGCTCGGGGGGTGACGTGCTTGAAAAACTGTTTTTT; CDR3: CASSSGGDVLEKLFF
size: few; D: .; J: TRBJ2-5; V: TRBV29-1; DNA: TGCAGCGTTGAAGGCACCTTCCAAGAGACCCAGTACTTC; CDR3: CSVEGTFQETQYF
size: .; D: TRBD2; J: TRBJ2-5; V: TRBV5-1; DNA: TGCGCCAGCAGCGCCGGGACTAAACAAGAGACCCAGTACTTC; CDR3: CASSAGTKQETQYF
size: .; D: TRBD1; J: TRBJ1-2; V: TRBV5-1; DNA: TGCGCCAGCAGCCCGGAGGGGACAGGGCCTGGCTACACCTTC; CDR3: CASSPEGTGPGYTF
size: .; D: TRBD1; J: TRBJ1-2; V: TRBV5-1; DNA: TGCGCCAGCACCGTGGGACAGTCCTATGGCTACACCTTC; CDR3: CASTVGQSYGYTF
size: .; D: .; J: TRBJ2-5; V: TRBV30; DNA: TGTGCCTGGAGTATAGGGCAGGAGACCCAGTACTTC; CDR3: CAWSIGQETQYF
size: .; D: .; J: TRBJ1-4; V: TRBV2; DNA: TGTGCCAGCAATTACGACGGTACAACTAATGAAAAACTGTTTTTT; CDR3: CASNYDGTTNEKLFF
size: .; D: .; J: TRBJ2-7; V: TRBV19; DNA: TGTGCCAGTAACCAAGACAGCTACGAGCAGTACTTC; CDR3: CASNQDSYEQYF
size: .; D: .; J: TRBJ1-4; V: TRBV4-3; DNA: TGCGCCAGCAGCCAAGTCTATAATGAAAAACTGTTTTTT; CDR3: CASSQVYNEKLFF
size: .; D: .; J: TRBJ1-5; V: TRBV7-9; DNA: TGTGCCACCCTAAGGTGGGCCGATCAGCCCCAGCATTTT; CDR3: CATLRWADQPQHF
size: .; D: .; J: TRBJ1-2; V: TRBV5-1; DNA: TGCGCCAGCAGCTTGGTTACCACAGGAGTTAGTGGCTACACCTTC; CDR3: CASSLVTTGVSGYTF
size: .; D: .; J: TRBJ1-4; V: TRBV11-3; DNA: TGTGCCAGCAGCTTAGTATTAGGGGAAAAACTGTTTTTT; CDR3: CASSLVLGEKLFF
size: .; D: .; J: TRBJ1-2; V: TRBV18; DNA: TGTGCTAGCTCACCAATGCCGAGGGGTTCTTATGGCTACACCTTC; CDR3: CASSPMPRGSYGYTF
size: few; D: .; J: TRBJ1-1; V: TRBV29-1; DNA: TGCAGCGTTTTTGTCAGGGGTACCACTGAAGCTTTCTTT; CDR3: CSVFVRGTTEAFF
size: many; D: .; J: TRBJ2-3; V: TRBV4-1; DNA: TGCGCCAGCAGCCAAGGGTCTCAGAGCACAGATACGCAGTATTTT; CDR3: CASSQGSQSTDTQYF
size: .; D: .; J: TRBJ1-1; V: TRBV19; DNA: TGTGCCAGTAGTATAGAACAAAACACTGAAGCTTTCTTT; CDR3: CASSIEQNTEAFF
size: .; D: .; J: TRBJ1-1; V: TRBV29-1; DNA: TGCAGCGTTGAAAAGGGGCTTGACACTGAAGCTTTCTTT; CDR3: CSVEKGLDTEAFF
size: .; D: .; J: TRBJ1-1; V: TRBV15; DNA: TGTGCCACCAGCAGAGCTTGGCCAATGAACACTGAAGCTTTCTTT; CDR3: CATSRAWPMNTEAFF
size: .; D: .; J: TRBJ1-4; V: TRBV7-6; DNA: TGTGCCAGCAGCTTGGAAGGGCACGATGAAAAACTGTTTTTT; CDR3: CASSLEGHDEKLFF